Below, 29 T cell receptor beta chains from the same sample are listed, as sequenced in a study of blood T cell repertoires in COVID-19. Only in-frame clones appear in the TCRdb table, and some are missing; sequencing was by immunoSEQ multiplex PCR. Of over 120,000 clones listed, about 76% were seen once; the top ten hold more than 8%. Sequencing input: peripheral blood. These receptors all stem from a human donor in a cohort sampled during active COVID-19.

This clone was picked up one time. The gene calls are TRBV4-3 and TRBJ2-7; D ambiguous. The CDR3 runs 14 residues. The V end was cut by 1 base, the J end by 3 bases, with 10 bases between. Germline CDR1 is LGHNA and CDR2 is YSLEER. The CDR3 DNA sequence: TGCGCCAGCAGCCAAGGGTGGCGACACTACGAGCAGTACTTC. This sequence encodes CASSQGWRHYEQYF.

V is TRBV18 and J is TRBJ2-7; D is ambiguous. The CDR3 length is 13 residues. The germline CDR1 and CDR2 sequences are KGHSH and LQKENI. Trimming removed 3 bases at V and 2 bases at J, with 8 bases between. CDR3 nucleotide sequence: TGTGCCAGCTCACCCTTGCGGACCTACGAGCAGTACTTC. Translation gives CASSPLRTYEQYF.

This clone was picked up a small number of times. The chain uses TRBV3-1 (or the pseudogene TRBV3-2) and TRBJ1-5; D may be TRBD1 (5 bases). The CDR3 spans 20 residues. Germline V gene sequence: CDR1 LGHDT, CDR2 YNNKEL (reference sequence). Trimming pared 0 bases from V and 0 bases from J, leaving 21 bases between. In DNA form, the CDR3 reads TGTGCCAGCAGCCAAGACTGTTGGCAGGGTGATCCCTTTAGCAATCAGCCCCAGCATTTT. It codes for CASSQDCWQGDPFSNQPQHF.

This chain connects TRBV19 to TRBJ1-1; 7 bases are shared with TRBD1. The CDR3 totals 13 residues. CDR1 is LNHDA, CDR2 SQIVND, per germline (reference sequence). V trimming: 9 bases; J trimming: 4 bases; junction bases outside the gene matches: 8. The CDR3 DNA follows: TGTGCCAGAGTACCCGGACAGGTCACTGAAGCTTTCTTT. This codes for CARVPGQVTEAFF.

The rearrangement links TRBV27 to TRBJ2-5; 11 bases fit TRBD1. Looked up from germline, CDR1 is MNHEY and CDR2 is SMNVEV (reference sequence). CDR3 length equals 15 residues. The ends lost 5 bases at V and 4 bases at J; junction bases unmatched: 6. This CDR3 reads CASSRGQGAGETQYF. Here the CDR3 DNA reads TGTGCCAGCAGTAGAGGACAGGGGGCAGGAGAGACCCAGTACTTC.

The gene calls are TRBV28 and TRBJ2-2; D is perhaps TRBD1 (6 bases). The CDR3 length is 13 residues. Trimming stripped 8 bases from V and 5 bases from J, with 12 bases between. Looked up from germline, CDR1 is MDHEN and CDR2 is SYDVKM. DNA of the CDR3: TGTGCCAGCCAGGGGATAAGGACCGGGGAGCTGTTTTTT. This translates into CASQGIRTGELFF.

A few counts support this clone. The chain couples TRBV5-1 to TRBJ2-6; D is perhaps TRBD2 (6 bases). The CDR3 length is 17 residues. CDR1 and CDR2 from the germline V gene are SGHRS and YFSETQ. Trimming stripped 5 bases from V and 0 bases from J, with 15 bases between. CDR3 in amino acids: CASSGAGTYSGANVLTF. In DNA, the CDR3 is TGCGCCAGCAGTGGGGCAGGGACTTACTCTGGGGCCAACGTCCTGACTTTC.

The DNA of the CDR3 is TGTGCCAGCAGTCCGCTATACGAGCAGTACTTC. It translates to CASSPLYEQYF. The gene calls are TRBV11-2 and TRBJ2-7; D is uncertain. Germline-derived CDR1 and CDR2 are SGHAT and FQNNGV. The CDR3 loop spans 11 amino acids. The V end was cut by 6 bases, the J end by 4 bases, with 7 bases between.

V is TRBV10-3 and J is TRBJ2-7, with 7 nucleotides matching TRBD1. The CDR3 loop spans 13 amino acids. CDR1 and CDR2 from the germline V gene are ENHRY and SYGVKD. The V segment lost 5 bases and the J segment 4 bases; nucleotides outside the gene matches: 5. CDR3: CAISLGGNYEQYF. The CDR3 nucleotides are TGTGCCATCAGTTTAGGGGGCAATTACGAGCAGTACTTC.

This clone was observed once. The rearrangement links TRBV6-6 to TRBJ2-1, with 10 positions matching TRBD1. This CDR3 has 15 amino acids. The V gene's germline CDR1 is MNHNY and CDR2 SVGAGI (reference sequence). The junction had 3 bases not matched to a gene; V was cut back by 6 bases and J by 1 base. The chain's CDR3 is CASRPDRGSYNEQFF. The DNA for the CDR3 is TGTGCCAGCAGACCGGACAGGGGGTCCTACAATGAGCAGTTCTTC.

V is TRBV4-2 and J is TRBJ2-1; 7 nucleotides line up with TRBD2. In germline, CDR1 is LGHNA, CDR2 YNFKEQ. The CDR3 covers 16 residues. The V segment lost 1 base and the J segment 2 bases; nucleotides outside the gene matches: 5. The CDR3 sequence is CASSQARGSTYNEQFF. The CDR3 DNA follows: TGTGCCAGCAGCCAAGCTCGCGGGAGCACCTACAATGAGCAGTTCTTC.

The V gene is TRBV21-1, the J gene TRBJ2-7; the listed D gene, TRBD2, was not tested against the DNA. TRBV21-1 is reported as a pseudogene. The CDR3 sequence is 12 residues long. The CDR3 loop reads CASSKGEDEQYF. CDR3 bases: TGTGCCAGCAGCAAAGGAGAGGACGAGCAGTACTTC.

DNA for the CDR3: TGTGCCACCAGCAGAGCGCTCGGGAGTCCCTACGAGCAGTACTTC. It is translated as CATSRALGSPYEQYF. This chain connects TRBV15 to TRBJ2-7, with a possible D match to TRBD2 (6 bases). The ends were cut back, 1 base at V and 2 bases at J, with 12 bases in the middle. CDR1 and CDR2 (germline): LNHNV, YYDKDF (reference sequence). The CDR3 is 15 residues long. The entire variable domain, with the rest obtained from reference TRBV15 and TRBJ2-7, is as follows: DAMVIQNPRYQVTQFGKPVTLSCSQTLNHNVMYWYQQKSSQAPKLLFHYYDKDFNNEADTPDNFQSRRPNTSFCFLDIRSPGLGDTAMYLCATSRALGSPYEQYFGPGTRLTVT.

The J gene is TRBJ2-1, the V gene TRBV29-1; TRBD2 matches at 12 bases. The CDR3 sequence is 12 residues long. With 7 bases clipped from V and 8 bases from J, the junction kept 3 bases outside the gene matches. The germline gives CDR1 SQVTM, CDR2 ANQGSEA. The DNA of the CDR3 is TGCAGCGCTAGCGGGAGGGGACATGAGCAGTTCTTC. It yields the protein CSASGRGHEQFF.

This sequence joins TRBV5-1 and TRBJ1-4; D may be TRBD1 (5 bases). This CDR3 is 14 amino acids long. Germline V gene lookup returns CDR1 SGHRS and CDR2 YFSETQ. The V gene lost 5 bases and the J gene lost 2 bases, with 10 bases spanning the gap. The CDR3 loop is CASSPDSTNEKLFF. CDR3 coding DNA: TGCGCCAGCAGTCCCGACAGTACTAATGAAAAACTGTTTTTT.

This sequence joins TRBV3-1 (or the pseudogene TRBV3-2) and TRBJ1-2, with 8 positions matching TRBD1. This CDR3 is 13 amino acids long. The junction had 7 bases not matched to a gene; V was cut back by 6 bases and J by 7 bases. CDR1 LGHDT and CDR2 YNNKEL come from the germline V gene (reference sequence). The CDR3 region is CASRMDRDGGYTF. The CDR3 DNA reads TGTGCCAGCAGGATGGACAGGGATGGTGGCTACACCTTC.

This clone was seen only a few times. The chain has TRBV7-9 and TRBJ1-1; the match to TRBD1 covers 7 bases. The ends lost 2 bases at V and 10 bases at J; junction bases unmatched: 7. Germline V CDR1 and CDR2: SEHNR, FQNEAQ (reference sequence). This CDR3 region has 13 residues. The CDR3 DNA follows: TGTGCCAGCAGCTTAAGTTCCGGGACAGCAGCTTTCTTT. Residues: CASSLSSGTAAFF.

The chain uses TRBV6-4 and TRBJ2-3; 12 bases match TRBD2. Germline loops: CDR1 MRHNA, CDR2 SNTAGT. The CDR3 is made up of 14 amino acids. The V segment lost 6 bases and the J segment 4 bases; nucleotides outside the gene matches: 2. DNA of the CDR3: TGTGCCAGCAGCCGACTAGCGGGAGCAGATACGCAGTATTTT. This sequence encodes CASSRLAGADTQYF.

The chain recombines TRBV6-5 with TRBJ2-3; tentative D call: TRBD2 (6 bases). The germline gives CDR1 MNHEY, CDR2 SVGAGI. V was shortened by 0 bases and J by 2 bases, with 12 bases between the two germline ends. CDR3 size: 16 residues. The CDR3 loop reads CASSYSGLAHTDTQYF. The CDR3 bases are TGTGCCAGCAGTTACTCGGGGCTAGCGCACACAGATACGCAGTATTTT.

This chain joins TRBV7-2 and TRBJ2-7; the match to TRBD1 covers 9 bases. The CDR3 sequence is 14 residues long. The trim removed 3 bases at V and 2 bases at J, leaving 2 bases unmatched. CDR1 is SGHTA, CDR2 FQGNSA, per germline. The CDR3 loop is CASSLGTGTYEQYF. CDR3 sequence (DNA): TGTGCCAGCAGCTTGGGGACAGGGACCTACGAGCAGTACTTC.

A word on this clone: A much larger clone differs by one base, so this may be a read error. This sample also contains other DNA sequences that code for the same CDR3. The chain is built from TRBV7-2 and TRBJ2-7; a weak D match, TRBD1 (6 bases). Germline V gives CDR1 SGHTA, CDR2 FQGNSA. The germline V and J ends were trimmed by 5 bases and 3 bases, with 8 bases remaining between them. The CDR3 totals 12 residues. The CDR3 nucleotides are TGTGCCAGCAGCCTACAGGGCTACGAGCAGTACTTC. The encoded protein is CASSLQGYEQYF.

The chain has TRBV6-1 and TRBJ1-1; D not resolved. The V gene lost 2 bases and the J gene lost 10 bases, with 14 bases spanning the gap. The CDR3 contains 13 residues. From germline, CDR1 is MNHNS and CDR2 SASEGT. The CDR3 DNA reads as TGTGCCAGCAGTGAACCGAAGGGTCGGGGAGCTTTCTTT. This codes for CASSEPKGRGAFF.

This clone came up once. V and J are TRBV12-3 or TRBV12-4 and TRBJ1-1, with D unresolved. The CDR3 is made up of 12 amino acids. V was trimmed by 5 bases and J by 3 bases, leaving 7 bases between them. The CDR3 DNA reads TGTGCCAGCAGTGTCCGGGACACTGAAGCTTTCTTT. It encodes CASSVRDTEAFF.

This sequence joins TRBV15 and TRBJ2-7; 8 nucleotides line up with TRBD2. The V and J ends lost 5 bases and 6 bases, in that order; junction bases with no gene match: 18. Germline lookup yields CDR1 LNHNV and CDR2 YYDKDF (reference sequence). The CDR3 covers 17 residues. CDR3 nucleotide sequence: TGTGCCACCAGCCCCCCCCGCTCGGGCGGGAGGCCTCTCGAGCAGTACTTC. This translates into CATSPPRSGGRPLEQYF.

The V gene is TRBV2, the J gene TRBJ2-7; 8 bases align to TRBD2. Germline lookup yields CDR1 SNHLY and CDR2 FYNNEI. V trimming: 2 bases; J trimming: 0 bases; junction bases outside the gene matches: 6. The CDR3 length is 16 residues. The CDR3 DNA reads as TGTGCCAGCAGTGAAATTGGACTAGCCCTCTCCTACGAGCAGTACTTC. It encodes CASSEIGLALSYEQYF.

The J gene is TRBJ2-5, the V gene TRBV5-6; D uncertain. V lost 0 bases, J lost 3 bases, and 15 bases lay in between. Germline V lookup: CDR1 SGHDT, CDR2 YYEEEE. This CDR3 region has 16 residues. CDR3 DNA: TGTGCCAGCAGCTTGGTTTCTCCGTATAATAAAGAGACCCAGTACTTC. This sequence encodes CASSLVSPYNKETQYF.

The genes are TRBV18 and TRBJ2-7, with D unresolved. The CDR3 is 12 residues long. Germline lookup yields CDR1 KGHSH and CDR2 LQKENI. V was trimmed by 3 bases and J by 2 bases, leaving 5 bases between them. The CDR3: CASSPEAYEQYF. The CDR3 DNA follows: TGTGCCAGCTCACCTGAGGCCTACGAGCAGTACTTC.

The rearrangement links TRBV19 to TRBJ1-2; TRBD1 matches at 10 bases. Unmatched junction bases numbered 5, after V lost 0 bases and J lost 7 bases. The germline V gene encodes CDR1 LNHDA and CDR2 SQIVND (reference sequence). The CDR3 consists of 15 residues. CDR3 in amino acids: CASSIEMRQGAGYTF. Here the CDR3 DNA reads TGTGCCAGTAGTATAGAAATGCGACAGGGGGCTGGCTACACCTTC.

This chain links TRBV27 with TRBJ1-2, with 10 bases matching TRBD1. CDR3 length equals 16 residues. CDR1 is MNHEY, CDR2 SMNVEV, per germline (reference sequence). V lost 1 base and J lost 4; bases outside the gene matches: 6. CDR3 DNA: TGTGCCAGCAGTTTATGGGACAGGGGATTCTTCTATGGCTACACCTTC. Translating it yields CASSLWDRGFFYGYTF.